This TCR beta chain was retrieved from a study of T cell changes during pregnancy in multiple sclerosis. The V gene's germline CDR1 is LNHNV and CDR2 YYDKDF (reference sequence). Trimming removed 0 bases from V and 6 bases from J; junction bases left unmatched: 21. This CDR3 comprises 20 residues. Assay used: immunoSEQ multiplex PCR; TCRdb lists only in-frame clones, some missing. The sample holds 30,000 to 50,000 clones; about nine tenths are singletons and the top ten take over 0.4%. This chain connects TRBV15 to TRBJ2-3; 7 nucleotides line up with TRBD1. The source is a female donor in good health, enrolled as a control in a pregnancy study. The material was CD4+ T cells from peripheral blood mononuclear cells, obtained in the first trimester of pregnancy. As DNA, the CDR3 is TGTGCCACCAGCAGAGATAGGACAGGATGGGACCCCCGAGGGTCGGATACGCAGTATTTT. This encodes CATSRDRTGWDPRGSDTQYF.